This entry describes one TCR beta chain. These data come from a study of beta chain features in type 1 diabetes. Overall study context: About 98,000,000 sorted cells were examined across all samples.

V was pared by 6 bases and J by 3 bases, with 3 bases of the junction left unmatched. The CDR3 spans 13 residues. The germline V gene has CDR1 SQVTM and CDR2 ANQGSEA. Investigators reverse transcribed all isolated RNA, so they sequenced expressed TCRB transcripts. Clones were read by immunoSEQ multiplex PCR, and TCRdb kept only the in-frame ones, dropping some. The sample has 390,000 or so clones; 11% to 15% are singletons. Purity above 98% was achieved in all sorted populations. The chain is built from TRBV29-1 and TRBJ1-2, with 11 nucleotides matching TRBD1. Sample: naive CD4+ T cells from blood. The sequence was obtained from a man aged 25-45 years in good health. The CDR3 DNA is TGCAGCGTCGGGACAGGGGGGGACTATGGCTACACCTTC. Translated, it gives CSVGTGGDYGYTF.